This TCR beta chain originates from a study of blood T cell repertoires in COVID-19. TCRdb's copy holds only in-frame clones and misses some; the assay was immunoSEQ multiplex PCR. The table shows 250,000 to 350,000 clones, with about 90% occurring only once. Losses at the gene ends were 4 bases for V and 2 bases for J; bases not matched to a gene: 7. The CDR3 has 15 residues. Germline V CDR1 and CDR2: SGHRS, YFSETQ. Material for sequencing was peripheral blood. This sequence joins TRBV5-1 and TRBJ2-7; the match to TRBD2 covers 9 bases. This TCR derives from a woman in her 30s with COVID-19, enrolled during active disease. Here the CDR3 reads CASSPGLATTYEQYF. CDR3 in DNA: TGCGCCAGCAGCCCAGGACTAGCGACCACCTACGAGCAGTACTTC.